This is a list of T cell receptor beta chains from one sample in a study of regulatory T cells in long-lasting Graves disease. TCRdb ran MiXCR on the multiplex PCR reads and lists one entry per CDR3 protein. The top ten clones hold 20% to 25% of a sample with about 330,000 distinct CDR3 sequences, 16% of them seen once. These data are also associated with another study on T cells in Graves' hyperthyroidism and ophthalmopathy.

The sample in question was peripheral blood mononuclear cells (PBMCs), obtained at new diagnosis, from a patient treated with antithyroid drugs. The receptors stem from a woman between 18 and 29 years old with Graves disease. The CDR3 runs from the conserved cysteine through the conserved F or W. D genes are given only for firm matches.

cdr3_aa | v_call | d_call | j_call
CASSRPPLAGVYYNEQFF | TRBV6-2/TRBV6-3 | TRBD2 | TRBJ2-1
CASRGRGPKNEQYF | TRBV12-3/TRBV12-4 | - | TRBJ2-7
CSVEEGTDRYGYTF | TRBV29-1 | - | TRBJ1-2
CASSTSFQPGLAKNIQYF | TRBV12-3/TRBV12-4 | - | TRBJ2-4
CASSLVSNSYNEQFF | TRBV5-1 | - | TRBJ2-1
CASSLPYGAYEQYF | TRBV5-6 | - | TRBJ2-7
CASSPRTSPETQYF | TRBV2 | TRBD2 | TRBJ2-5
CASSRGQGVNTGELFF | TRBV19 | TRBD1 | TRBJ2-2
CASSLNYGSSYEQYF | TRBV2 | - | TRBJ2-7
CASSGGDGYTF | TRBV2 | TRBD1 | TRBJ1-2
CAWSTQGGSYNEQFF | TRBV30 | - | TRBJ2-1
CASSWSPFPDTQYF | TRBV7-3 | - | TRBJ2-3
CSAREGPQPYF | TRBV20-1 | - | TRBJ2-7
CASSSRRTGPDNEQFF | TRBV5-4 | TRBD1 | TRBJ2-1
CASSFRPGGYYNEQFF | TRBV5-1 | TRBD1 | TRBJ2-1
CASSFSYGDRLMNTEAFF | TRBV5-5 | - | TRBJ1-1
CASSRSGTSETQYF | TRBV6-1 | - | TRBJ2-5
CASRVYRGPSYNEQFF | TRBV6-2/TRBV6-3 | TRBD1 | TRBJ2-1
CASSTSGGLPNTGELFF | TRBV11-3 | - | TRBJ2-2
CASSPSLAGGNEQFF | TRBV11-2 | TRBD2 | TRBJ2-1
CASGRQGASIYGYTF | TRBV12-3/TRBV12-4 | TRBD1 | TRBJ1-2
CATRGGGPTDTQYF | TRBV24-1 | TRBD2 | TRBJ2-3
CAWDRDTEAFF | TRBV30 | TRBD1 | TRBJ1-1
CASSPRLGSDTQYF | TRBV13 | - | TRBJ2-3
CASSLAGNTDTQYF | TRBV11-3 | - | TRBJ2-3
CASSYSGYPRAGGNTIYF | TRBV6-5 | - | TRBJ1-3
CASSLPAGLAANYEQYF | TRBV11-3 | TRBD2 | TRBJ2-7
CASSPSLRGQPQHF | TRBV3-1 | - | TRBJ1-5
CSASGGRHSSRTDTQYF | TRBV20-1 | - | TRBJ2-3
CASNPAGGTEAFF | TRBV7-9 | TRBD1 | TRBJ1-1
CASSQGSSGGQETQYF | TRBV3-1 | TRBD2 | TRBJ2-5
CSARPSSDRYEQYF | TRBV20-1 | - | TRBJ2-7
CATSEPTGSGPYGYTF | TRBV24-1 | - | TRBJ1-2
CASSLRGTSGGAHTEELFF | TRBV5-1 | TRBD2 | TRBJ2-2
CAITGRETQYF | TRBV28 | - | TRBJ2-5
CASSSTGQNTNTIYF | TRBV7-2 | - | TRBJ1-3
CASSIDGGRNQPQHF | TRBV19 | - | TRBJ1-5
CSAHPMPGQGSNEQFF | TRBV29-1 | TRBD1 | TRBJ2-1
CASSETIRVSNEQFF | TRBV6-1 | - | TRBJ2-1
CSVASGTLYEQYF | TRBV29-1 | - | TRBJ2-7
CASSSATLAAYSGNTIYF | TRBV7-8 | - | TRBJ1-3
CASSPRAGFGYTF | TRBV18 | - | TRBJ1-2
CALEAGGWDTQYF | TRBV30 | TRBD1 | TRBJ2-3
CASSVQGAGYGYTF | TRBV7-9 | TRBD1 | TRBJ1-2
CASSQQGAGYSNQPQHF | TRBV7-2 | TRBD1 | TRBJ1-5
CASSWVGQPQHF | TRBV27 | - | TRBJ1-5